These T cell receptor beta chains were read from a single sample in a study of Tregs in tolerant kidney transplant recipients. Repertoires were generated with immunoSEQ multiplex PCR, while TCRdb's copy carries only in-frame clones and drops some. The repertoire holds some 57,000 clones, with roughly nine tenths as singletons. Sequencing used CD8+ T cells from blood (PBMCs), obtained 24 months after the transplant. These receptors all stem from a human patient who received a combined kidney and bone marrow transplant. These T cells may partly come from the graft donor. CDR3s include the opening cysteine and the closing phenylalanine or tryptophan. The D gene is left open where the match is weak. The size entry is marked missing in some rows and otherwise reads once, few, many or a size class.

clone_size,v_call,j_call,d_call,cdr3_aa,cdr3_nt
NA,TRBV13,TRBJ1-5,NA,CASSFQGSNQPQHF,TGTGCCAGCAGCTTTCAGGGGAGCAATCAGCCCCAGCATTTT
NA,TRBV19,TRBJ1-1,TRBD1,CASSSGTGLNTEAFF,TGTGCCAGTAGTAGCGGGACAGGACTGAACACTGAAGCTTTCTTT
NA,TRBV27,TRBJ2-1,TRBD2,CASSLAGGLYNEQFF,TGTGCCAGCAGTTTAGCGGGAGGGCTTTACAATGAGCAGTTCTTC
NA,TRBV9,TRBJ2-6,TRBD2,CASSVRLAGGGANVLTF,TGTGCCAGCAGCGTACGGCTAGCGGGAGGTGGGGCCAACGTCCTGACTTTC
once,TRBV29-1,TRBJ1-1,NA,CSFDQGQGAFF,TGCAGCTTTGATCAGGGTCAGGGAGCTTTCTTT
NA,TRBV19,TRBJ1-1,TRBD1,CASSINWDRVGGNTEAFF,TGTGCCAGTAGTATAAATTGGGACAGGGTAGGAGGGAACACTGAAGCTTTCTTT
NA,TRBV4-3,TRBJ2-7,TRBD2,CASSPLAGGSYEQYF,TGCGCCAGCAGTCCCCTAGCGGGAGGGTCCTACGAGCAGTACTTC
few,TRBV5-6,TRBJ2-3,TRBD2,CASSRLAAGTDTQYF,TGTGCCAGCAGCCGACTAGCGGCGGGGACAGATACGCAGTATTTT
NA,TRBV6-1,TRBJ1-3,TRBD1,CASWGTGDGNTIYF,TGTGCCAGCTGGGGGACAGGGGATGGAAACACCATATATTTT
NA,TRBV13,TRBJ1-1,NA,CASSPRGVTEAFF,TGTGCCAGCAGCCCCCGGGGGGTCACTGAAGCTTTCTTT
NA,TRBV28,TRBJ2-7,NA,CASNTETFYEQYF,TGTGCCAGCAATACAGAGACCTTCTACGAGCAGTACTTC
NA,TRBV7-9,TRBJ2-2,NA,CASSPAGPPDTGELFF,TGTGCCAGCAGCCCTGCGGGGCCTCCTGATACCGGGGAGCTGTTTTTT
NA,TRBV10-2,TRBJ2-1,TRBD2,CASSESRAGGNEQFF,TGCGCCAGCAGTGAGTCCCGAGCGGGGGGGAATGAGCAGTTCTTC
NA,TRBV4-3,TRBJ2-6,TRBD1,CASSQRWDSPVSGANVLTF,TGCGCCAGCAGCCAACGATGGGACAGTCCAGTCTCTGGGGCCAACGTCCTGACTTTC
NA,TRBV7-2,TRBJ2-1,NA,CASSLLASSFNEQFF,TGTGCCAGCAGCTTACTTGCTAGCTCCTTTAATGAGCAGTTCTTC
NA,TRBV4-2,TRBJ2-7,NA,CASSQDRGPSYEQYF,TGTGCCAGCAGCCAAGATAGAGGGCCGTCCTACGAGCAGTACTTC